The source of this T cell receptor beta chain is a study of metastatic and nonmetastatic thyroid tumors. There are a few counts of this clone. Patients underwent thyroid surgery, and none had received any treatment before it. TCRdb re-clonotyped the PCR reads via MiXCR. The data show 15,000 to 20,000 clones, under 35% seen once. Sequencing was carried out using tumor tissue. The sequence came from a female donor with papillary thyroid cancer or a benign thyroid nodule (not recorded which). Some clones in this sample may be carry-over from other donors' samples.

The CDR3: CASSDRWGNSPLHF. The CDR3 DNA is TGTGCCAGCAGTGACAGATGGGGGAATTCACCCCTCCACTTT. J is TRBJ1-6 and V is TRBV6-1; tentatively, D is TRBD1 (5 bases). V lost 3 bases and J 7 bases, leaving 10 bases between the germline ends. CDR1 and CDR2 (germline): MNHNS, SASEGT. The CDR3 has 14 amino acids.